Presented here are 5 T cell receptor beta chains from one specimen sequenced in a study of shared clonotypes between healthy human individuals. Only in-frame clones appear in the TCRdb table, and some are missing; sequencing was by immunoSEQ multiplex PCR. Of under 350,000 clones in the sample, 87% were seen once. What was sequenced was memory CD8+ T cells sorted from blood. Subset of the sample: CD45RO+ cells pooled with CCR7-negative TemRA cells. The source is a man aged 18 to 30 in good health.

This chain links TRBV10-2 with TRBJ2-1; 11 bases are shared with TRBD2. In germline, CDR1 is WSHSY, CDR2 SAAADI. Trimming took 7 bases from V and 6 from J; bases not matched to a gene: 5. The CDR3 is 14 residues long. The CDR3 nucleotides read TGCGCCAGCACCGTAGCGGGGGGGGGCAATGAGCAGTTCTTC. Protein product: CASTVAGGGNEQFF.

The V call is TRBV6-5, the J call TRBJ2-5; 8 positions agree with TRBD2. Germline values: CDR1 MNHEY, CDR2 SVGAGI. J was trimmed by 5 bases and V by 4 bases; bases with no gene match: 9. The CDR3 extends over 15 amino acids. The CDR3 bases are TGTGCCAGCAGTTCCTTTAGCGGGGAGGGGGAGACCCAGTACTTC. It codes for CASSSFSGEGETQYF.

This clone came up once. The chain links TRBV6-5 to TRBJ2-3, with D unresolved. The CDR3 has 13 amino acids. Trimming cost V 2 bases and J 4 bases, with 7 bases left between them. Looked up from germline, CDR1 is MNHEY and CDR2 is SVGAGI. In DNA, the CDR3 is TGTGCCAGCAGTTACGGCGCCGCAGATACGCAGTATTTT. Translated, it gives CASSYGAADTQYF.

V gene TRBV4-3 combines with J gene TRBJ2-3; D remains ambiguous. This CDR3 has 16 residues. Trimming shortened V by 0 bases and J by 0 bases, and 10 bases separated the two germline ends. Germline V gene lookup returns CDR1 LGHNA and CDR2 YSLEER. The CDR3 sequence: CASSQDLVHSTDTQYF. As DNA, the CDR3 is TGCGCCAGCAGCCAAGATCTGGTTCACAGCACAGATACGCAGTATTTT.

The CDR3 sequence: CASSQARDRGNTIYF. In nucleotides, the CDR3 is TGCGCCAGCAGCCAAGCGCGGGACAGGGGAAACACCATATATTTT. The chain employs TRBV4-1 and TRBJ1-3, with 8 nucleotides matching TRBD1. Germline CDR1 MGHRA, CDR2 YSYEKL. There are 15 residues in the CDR3. V shed 1 base and J 4 bases; nucleotides not matched to a gene: 3.